The clone carrying this T cell receptor (beta chain) occurred a few times. This record comes from a study of blood T cells in healthy people across ages. For the study at large: Roughly one uniquely barcoded beta molecule per two T cells was captured.

Primed by a sample-barcoded 5' primer and a J-beta primer mix, a second PCR proceeded for 7 to 11 cycles. The template-switch adaptor was a 5' adaptor with 12 random nucleotides. It tagged each cDNA molecule. TCRdb itself ran the 5' RACE reads through MiXCR, one entry per CDR3 protein. The table shows approximately 800,000 distinct CDR3 sequences, with roughly 24% occurring only once. Germline CDR1 reads MNHEY; CDR2 reads SVGAGI. CDR3 length equals 12 residues. V dropped 5 bases and J dropped 10 bases, with 12 bases sitting between them. The data also belong to a second study, concerning T cells of mothers and their children.

Sequenced: blood. This TCR was sampled from a boy aged 5-17 years in good health. The chain carries TRBV6-5 and TRBJ2-4; D may be TRBD1 or TRBD2 (5 bases each). For the CDR3, the DNA is TGTGCCAGCAGTGGGACGGGGAATATTCAGTACTTC. Amino acid sequence: CASSGTGNIQYF.